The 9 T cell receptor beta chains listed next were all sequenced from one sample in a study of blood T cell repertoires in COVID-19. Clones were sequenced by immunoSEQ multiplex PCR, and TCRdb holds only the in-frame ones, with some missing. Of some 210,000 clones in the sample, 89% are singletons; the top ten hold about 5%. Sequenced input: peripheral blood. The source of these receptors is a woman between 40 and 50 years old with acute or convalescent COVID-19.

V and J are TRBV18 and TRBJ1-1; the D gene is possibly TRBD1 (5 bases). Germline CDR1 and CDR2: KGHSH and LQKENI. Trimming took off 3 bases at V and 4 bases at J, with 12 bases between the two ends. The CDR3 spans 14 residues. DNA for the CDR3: TGTGCCAGCTCACCCTCTGGGGCTGGCACTGAAGCTTTCTTT. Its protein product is CASSPSGAGTEAFF.

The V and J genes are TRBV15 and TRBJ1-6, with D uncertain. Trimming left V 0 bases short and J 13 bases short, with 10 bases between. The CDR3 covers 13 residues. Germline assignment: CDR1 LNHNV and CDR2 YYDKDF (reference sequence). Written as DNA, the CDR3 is TGTGCCACCAGCAGAGACCGACTTTCTCCCCTCCACTTT. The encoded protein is CATSRDRLSPLHF.

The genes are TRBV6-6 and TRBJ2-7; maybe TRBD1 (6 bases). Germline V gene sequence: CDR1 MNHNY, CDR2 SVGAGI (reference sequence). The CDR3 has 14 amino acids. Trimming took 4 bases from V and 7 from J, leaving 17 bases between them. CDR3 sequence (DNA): TGTGCCAGCAGTTCCCTCCTGGGGGCGTGGGAGCAGTACGTC. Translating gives CASSSLLGAWEQYV.

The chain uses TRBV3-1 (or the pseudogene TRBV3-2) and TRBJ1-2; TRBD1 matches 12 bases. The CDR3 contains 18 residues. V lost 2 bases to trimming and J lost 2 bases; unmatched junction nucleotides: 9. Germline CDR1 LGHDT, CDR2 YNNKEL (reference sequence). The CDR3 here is CASSQIAGTGGLNYGYTF. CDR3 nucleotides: TGTGCCAGCAGCCAAATCGCCGGGACAGGGGGCCTGAACTATGGCTACACCTTC.

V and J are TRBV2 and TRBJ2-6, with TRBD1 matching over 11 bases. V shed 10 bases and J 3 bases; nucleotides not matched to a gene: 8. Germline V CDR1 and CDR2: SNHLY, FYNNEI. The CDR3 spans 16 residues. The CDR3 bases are TGTGCCACGGGCCGGGACAGGGGGGTTGGGGCCAACGTCCTGACTTTC. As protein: CATGRDRGVGANVLTF.

Here the CDR3 reads CASSYRGTEAFF. The CDR3 region has the DNA TGTGCCAGCAGCTACAGGGGAACTGAAGCTTTCTTT. V is TRBV11-3 and J is TRBJ1-1, with 7 bases matching TRBD1. This CDR3 spans 12 amino acids. The germline V gene has CDR1 SGHNT and CDR2 YENEEA. The junction had 1 base not matched to a gene; V was cut back by 4 bases and J by 5 bases.

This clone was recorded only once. The CDR3 nucleotides read TGTGCCAGCAGCGCCGGGACAGGGTTAGATGAGCAGTTCTTC. The encoded protein is CASSAGTGLDEQFF. The chain couples TRBV11-1 to TRBJ2-1; 9 positions match TRBD1. This CDR3 contains 14 residues. The V gene end was trimmed by 5 bases and the J gene end by 8 bases; junction bases not matched to a gene: 7. Germline assignment: CDR1 SGHAT and CDR2 FQDESV (reference sequence).

As DNA, the CDR3 is TGTGCCAGCAGCCCCGGACAGGGACGGGCAAACACCATATATTTT. Protein product: CASSPGQGRANTIYF. The genes are TRBV7-9 and TRBJ1-3; TRBD1 matches at 8 bases. The CDR3 consists of 15 residues. Germline V gives CDR1 SEHNR, CDR2 FQNEAQ (reference sequence). J was trimmed by 6 bases and V by 5 bases; bases with no gene match: 9.

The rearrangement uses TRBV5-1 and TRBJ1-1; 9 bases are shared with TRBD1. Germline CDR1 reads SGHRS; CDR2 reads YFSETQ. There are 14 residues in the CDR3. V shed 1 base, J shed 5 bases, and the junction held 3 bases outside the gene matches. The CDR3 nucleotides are TGCGCCAGCAGCTTGTACGGGACAGGGACTGAAGCTTTCTTT. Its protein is CASSLYGTGTEAFF.